This TCR beta chain is from a study of shared clonotypes between healthy human individuals. Across the whole study: Three plates each covered CD4 naive and memory; CD8 naive two, CD8 memory one.

Across several immunoSEQ plates, the genomic DNA of each subset was split evenly. In replicate PCRs of sorted subsets, about 190 ng DNA, about 30,000 T cell genomes, was used. The repertoire was sequenced with immunoSEQ multiplex PCR; TCRdb's copy has only in-frame clones and lacks some. This table has a few hundred thousand clones, approximately 97% appearing once. This CDR3 spans 13 amino acids. Between the trimmed V and J ends, which lost 3 bases and 4 bases, there was a span of 9 bases. Germline V gives CDR1 SNHLY, CDR2 FYNNEI. The split of CD4+ cells yielded CD45RA+ naive and CD45RA-negative memory subsets.

The chain is built from TRBV2 and TRBJ1-2; D remains unclear. This TCR derives from a woman in her thirties in good health. The sample consisted of naive CD4+ T cells sorted from blood. Specified subset: CD45RA+ positively selected. The CDR3 DNA is TGTGCCAGCAGTGATATGGGATCCTATGGCTACACCTTC. This gives the protein CASSDMGSYGYTF.